This record covers a single TCR beta chain. This clonotype was seen more than once but under ten times. The clone's antigen remains unknown. No much larger clonotype is one base removed from it; base qualities were not supplied. CDR1 and CDR2, per the germline V gene, are MGHRA and YSYEKL. V is cut back by 0 bases and J by 0 bases, with 7 bases in the junction unmatched. CDR3 length: 18 amino acids, cysteine to phenylalanine. Only the CDR3 part of the read is kept: 54 bases, read in frame from the first base. This record belongs to a study of regulatory T cells in long-lasting Graves disease (dated by TCRdb to about 2021). Regarding the study in general: In the newly diagnosed Graves' disease group, patients had been taking antithyroid drugs for less than 3 months. Peripheral blood TCR sequencing and RNA sequencing compared persistent Graves' disease patients with newly diagnosed Graves' disease patients. The study took place in China and was registered as a clinical trial. A total of roughly 35 samples underwent TCR sequencing: roughly 13 from persistent and roughly 20 from newly diagnosed Graves' disease patients.

This specimen's time point label, interpreted: newly diagnosed GD, antithyroid drugs for less than 3 months. For both TCR sequencing and RNA sequencing, RNA was extracted from PBMCs using TRIzol. The diagnosis of Graves' disease followed American Thyroid Association guidelines. Patients were recruited from an endocrinology department in Xi'an, China. Each patient gave approximately 10 milliliters of peripheral blood, collected in an EDTA anticoagulant tube. PBMCs were isolated by Ficoll Paque Plus density gradient separation without further T cell sorting. An Agilent 2100 Bioanalyzer and agarose gel were used to check RNA quality, while a NanoDrop 2000 measured RNA concentration. Library preparation employed multiplex PCR. The sequencer was an Illumina HiSeq 4000. iRepertoire HTBI primers and Arm-PCR amplification of CDR3 regions were used to construct TCR beta libraries. Before sequencing, the PCR products underwent gel purification. The paper's data handling went like this. Across samples, about 64 TRBV and 13 to 15 TRBJ segments were identified and used for gene usage analysis of CDR3 amino acid clonotypes. COPE and FqMerger were used to merge filtered high-quality paired reads into contigs. BLAST was used to align contigs to IMGT TRBV, TRBD and TRBJ reference genes, and CDR3 was defined according to IMGT. Any clonotype with a frequency above 0.1% was classified as a highly expanded clone. Repertoire diversity was measured by Shannon entropy, and V-J evenness by the Gini coefficient. Clonotypes shared by more than one individual were considered public. TCRdb's own reprocessing of the public reads used fastp at Q25 and MiXCR and kept productive beta chains. For every CDR3 protein sequence, its rows merge into one entry that carries the most common genes and DNA. TCRdb's processing, not the authors', yielded these V and J calls. The sample yields 200,000 to 250,000 distinct CDR3 sequences; 15% to 20% were counted once. Approximately 24% of the sample is taken by the ten largest.

The paper as a whole reports these results and caveats: Compared with newly diagnosed patients, patients with persistent Graves' disease had lower TCR Shannon entropy and fewer highly expanded clones, which suggests clonal expansion. The authors noted that the small sample size was a limitation that may lower accuracy. Only peripheral blood was studied, because thyroid tissue, the primary lesion, was inaccessible. A larger number of public clonotypes was shared among persistent patients (2,741) than among newly diagnosed patients (approximately 1,000). Preferential use of TRBV28, TRBJ1-2 and TRBJ2-5 was observed in persistent disease, whereas TRBV20-1 and TRBJ2-1 were favored in newly diagnosed disease. Sequencing and analysis were limited to the TCR beta chain.

The TCR originated in a female donor with Graves disease. This specimen was peripheral blood mononuclear cells (PBMCs), taken at new diagnosis, from a patient treated with antithyroid drugs. The rearranged segments are TRBV4-1 and TRBJ2-5; 10 middle bases align to TRBD1. The CDR3 reads as follows: CASSQEGDRGSYQETQYF. The bases read TGCGCCAGCAGCCAAGAAGGGGACAGGGGATCGTACCAAGAGACCCAGTACTTC.